Included here is one TCR beta chain sequence, with context. The data derive from a study of blood T cell repertoires in COVID-19. In germline, CDR1 is ENHRY, CDR2 SYGVKD. CDR3 length: 12 amino acids. Trimming shortened V by 10 bases and J by 2 bases, and 11 bases separated the two germline ends. The repertoire was sequenced with immunoSEQ multiplex PCR; TCRdb's copy has only in-frame clones and lacks some. The sample includes about 310,000 clones, about nine tenths of them seen just once. The sequencing input was peripheral blood. The rearrangement uses TRBV10-3 and TRBJ1-1; no clear D gene. This sequence originates from a man aged 50 or older with active or convalescent COVID-19. This CDR3 reads CATGIFNTEAFF. As DNA, the CDR3 is TGTGCCACCGGGATCTTTAACACTGAAGCTTTCTTT.